The TCR beta chain under discussion was sequenced for a study of blood T cell repertoires in COVID-19. Overall study: Acute and convalescent COVID-19 samples came from the United States, Italy and Spain. T cells, B-cell-depleted T cells, or PBMCs provided the cDNA or gDNA that served as material.

Cohort placement rested on clinical history that participants reported themselves. In the original processing: Amplification of reference gene primers was used by the study to estimate nucleated cell counts. Sequenced by immunoSEQ multiplex PCR; TCRdb stores in-frame clones only, minus some. The V and J calls and clone size were taken over from that table, and D and trimming were inferred from the DNA. The sample gives 200,000 to 250,000 clones, under 90% of which show up once; about 4.8% is in the top ten. The clonotype comes from a woman aged 50 to 60 who had been exposed to COVID-19. The material sequenced was PBMCs or T cells enriched from blood (not recorded which).

CDR3 nucleotides: TGTGCCAGCAGTTCAACCGGGACAGGGGCGCGAGGCTACACCTTC. Its protein is CASSSTGTGARGYTF. The chain links TRBV28 to TRBJ1-2; 10 nucleotides align to TRBD1. Looked up from germline, CDR1 is MDHEN and CDR2 is SYDVKM. The CDR3 consists of 15 residues. The trim removed 4 bases at V and 8 bases at J, leaving 10 bases unmatched.